The 13 T cell receptor beta chains below come from one sample, sequenced in a study of blood T cell repertoires in COVID-19. The assay was immunoSEQ multiplex PCR, and TCRdb's table has in-frame clones only and misses some. The sample lists some 330,000 clones, around 86% seen once, with less than 6% in the top ten. Sequencing was performed on PBMCs or T cells enriched from blood (not recorded which). The receptors here all came from a woman between 45 and 65 years old who had recovered from COVID-19.

The rearrangement links TRBV27 to TRBJ2-7; 7 bases are a match to TRBD1. The CDR3 is 14 amino acids. Trimming at V came to 1 base and at J to 3 bases, leaving 3 bases not matched to a gene. Germline lookup yields CDR1 MNHEY and CDR2 SMNVEV (reference sequence). DNA of the CDR3: TGTGCCAGCAGTTTATTAGGGGACAGCTACGAGCAGTACTTC. This gives the protein CASSLLGDSYEQYF.

The chain links TRBV28 to TRBJ2-6, with D tentatively TRBD1 (5 bases). V was trimmed by 6 bases and J by 1 base, leaving 19 bases between them. The CDR3 length is 18 residues. The germline V gene encodes CDR1 MDHEN and CDR2 SYDVKM. Written as DNA, the CDR3 is TGTGCCAGCAGCTCTTTGCAGGGTCCCTTTTCTGGGGCCAACGTCCTGACTTTC. Its protein is CASSSLQGPFSGANVLTF.

The rearrangement uses TRBV2 and TRBJ1-4; 8 positions agree with TRBD1. The J segment lost 8 bases and the V segment lost 6 bases, leaving 8 bases of the junction unmatched. Germline V gene data show CDR1 as SNHLY and CDR2 as FYNNEI. The CDR3 covers 14 residues. CDR3: CASRYTGGGEKLFF. CDR3 sequence (DNA): TGTGCCAGCAGATACACAGGGGGAGGAGAAAAACTGTTTTTT.

This chain connects TRBV30 to TRBJ2-3; 7 bases line up with TRBD1. V lost 0 bases, J lost 4 bases, and 1 base stayed unmatched. CDR1 is GTSNPN and CDR2 is SVGIG in the germline V gene (reference sequence). The CDR3 has 13 amino acids. CDR3 nucleotide sequence: TGTGCCTGGAGTGTAAGGGGGCCAGATACGCAGTATTTT. Its translation: CAWSVRGPDTQYF.

This clone showed up just once. The chain recombines TRBV7-6 with TRBJ2-7; 11 nucleotides line up with TRBD2. The CDR3 has 15 amino acids. Per the germline V gene, CDR1 is SGHVS and CDR2 is FNYEAQ. The V gene end was trimmed by 4 bases and the J gene end by 3 bases; junction bases not matched to a gene: 5. Written as DNA, the CDR3 is TGTGCCAGCAGCTACATAGCGGGAGGGGACTACGAGCAGTACTTC. Its translation is CASSYIAGGDYEQYF.

Comments on this clone: This sample also contains other DNA sequences that code for the same CDR3. The chain employs TRBV9 and TRBJ1-1; 7 bases map to TRBD1. V lost 4 bases and J lost 0; bases outside the gene matches: 6. There are 15 residues in the CDR3. Germline lookup yields CDR1 SGDLS and CDR2 YYNGEE. DNA of the CDR3: TGTGCCAGCAGCCCGAGACAGGGTATGAACACTGAAGCTTTCTTT. It translates to CASSPRQGMNTEAFF.

The chain is built from TRBV7-2 and TRBJ1-2; D unclear. This CDR3 comprises 12 residues. Germline CDR1 SGHTA, CDR2 FQGNSA. Trimming cost V 5 bases and J 7 bases, with 11 bases left between them. The DNA for the CDR3 is TGTGCCAGCAGCCCCGGAGCGGGTGGCTACACCTTC. As protein: CASSPGAGGYTF.

V is TRBV5-1 and J is TRBJ2-1, with TRBD1 as a possible D gene (6 bases). This CDR3 comprises 16 residues. The germline V gene has CDR1 SGHRS and CDR2 YFSETQ. V shed 3 bases and J shed 5 bases, with 18 bases lying between them. The CDR3 is CASSYAQGASHNEQFF. For the CDR3, the DNA is TGCGCCAGCAGCTACGCACAGGGAGCTTCCCACAATGAGCAGTTCTTC.

The chain couples TRBV11-2 to TRBJ1-6, with D unresolved. V dropped 6 bases and J dropped 6 bases, with 15 bases sitting between them. CDR1 and CDR2 from the germline V gene are SGHAT and FQNNGV. This CDR3 has 15 residues. The CDR3 region is CASSWRTFSNSPLHF. CDR3 nucleotides: TGTGCCAGCAGTTGGAGGACGTTCAGTAATTCACCCCTCCACTTT.

This chain joins TRBV4-2 and TRBJ2-7; 10 bases match TRBD2. The CDR3 has 16 residues. Germline V CDR1 and CDR2: LGHNA, YNFKEQ. Losses at the gene ends were 0 bases for V and 0 bases for J; bases not matched to a gene: 2. This CDR3 reads CASSQEASGSSYEQYF. For the CDR3, the DNA is TGTGCCAGCAGCCAAGAGGCTAGCGGGAGCTCCTACGAGCAGTACTTC.

The CDR3 is CASSQPRGDRGSTEQFF. DNA of the CDR3: TGTGCCAGCAGCCAACCAAGAGGGGACAGGGGGAGTACGGAGCAGTTCTTC. The chain employs TRBV14 and TRBJ2-1; 11 bases align to TRBD1. This CDR3 comprises 17 residues. The V gene end was trimmed by 2 bases and the J gene end by 10 bases; junction bases not matched to a gene: 13. CDR1 and CDR2 from the germline V gene are SGHDN and FVKESK.

This clone was recorded only once. The gene calls are TRBV19 and TRBJ1-2; no reliable D call. Germline lookup yields CDR1 LNHDA and CDR2 SQIVND (reference sequence). The CDR3 spans 15 residues. Trimming shortened V by 7 bases and J by 3 bases, and 18 bases separated the two germline ends. DNA for the CDR3: TGTGCCAGTATCAACACCTCCAGGATCCACTATGGCTACACCTTC. Its protein product is CASINTSRIHYGYTF.

This clone showed up just a few times. The CDR3, as DNA: TGTGCCAGCACCCTATTAGCCAGCAATGAGCAGTTCTTC. Translating it yields CASTLLASNEQFF. This chain links TRBV27 with TRBJ2-1; D not certain. The CDR3 extends over 13 amino acids. Germline V lookup: CDR1 MNHEY, CDR2 SMNVEV (reference sequence). V was shortened by 7 bases and J by 6 bases, with 13 bases between the two germline ends.